The rows below give T cell receptor beta chains drawn from one sample of a study of T cells in Graves' hyperthyroidism and ophthalmopathy. One entry per CDR3 protein results from TCRdb running MiXCR on the multiplex PCR reads. The repertoire has approximately 720,000 distinct CDR3 sequences, 18% of them found once; the top ten carry 16%. The sequenced sample consisted of blood. All receptors derive from a woman in her 50s with Graves' hyperthyroidism that later progressed to Graves' ophthalmopathy. CDR3s include the opening cysteine and the closing phenylalanine or tryptophan. A D gene is named only where the DNA matches it firmly. The size entry is marked missing in some rows and otherwise reads once, few, many or a size class.

d_gene	v_gene	abundance	j_gene	CDR3nt	CDR3aa
TRBD1	TRBV20-1	many	TRBJ1-3	TGCAGTGCTAGAGATGGGGACAGGGGAAGAAACGGAAACACCATATATTTT	CSARDGDRGRNGNTIYF
TRBD1	TRBV5-1	.	TRBJ1-4	TGCGCCAGCAGCTTGGGGGCGACAGGGTATAAGGAAAAACTGTTTTTT	CASSLGATGYKEKLFF
TRBD1	TRBV20-1	many	TRBJ1-5	TGCAGTGCTAGAGCCCCGGACAGGGGCCAGCCCCAGCATTTT	CSARAPDRGQPQHF
.	TRBV7-8	.	TRBJ1-2	TGTGCCAGCAGCTTAGTCCCCGAACTTAACTATGGCTACACCTTC	CASSLVPELNYGYTF
.	TRBV10-3	many	TRBJ2-7	TGTGCCATCAGTGGGACATCGTCTCTGGAGCAGTACTTC	CAISGTSSLEQYF
.	TRBV11-2	many	TRBJ1-1	TGTGCCAGCAGCCCAGGACCTATGAACACTGAAGCTTTCTTT	CASSPGPMNTEAFF
TRBD2	TRBV20-1	many	TRBJ2-3	TGCAGTGTTAGCGGGGGGGAAGTGAATACGCAGTATTTT	CSVSGGEVNTQYF
.	TRBV29-1	few	TRBJ1-1	TGCAGCGTCGGAACCTATAGAGCGGGAAACACTGAAGCTTTCTTT	CSVGTYRAGNTEAFF
.	TRBV5-6	.	TRBJ1-1	TGTGCCAGCAGCTCGGGCAGACACCAGAACACTGAAGCTTTCTTT	CASSSGRHQNTEAFF
TRBD2	TRBV7-2	.	TRBJ2-1	TGTGCCAGCAGCTTAGGCGAACTAGCGGGGAACGAGCAGTTCTTC	CASSLGELAGNEQFF
TRBD1	TRBV29-1	many	TRBJ2-3	TGCAGCGTTTCCCAATGGGGACAGGAGGAGGATACGCAGTATTTT	CSVSQWGQEEDTQYF
.	TRBV6-1	.	TRBJ2-5	TGTGCCAGCAGCGCATATGTGGGTTCGGAGACCCAGTACTTC	CASSAYVGSETQYF
.	TRBV5-1	many	TRBJ2-1	TGCGCCAGCAGAACCCGTGGAAGGGAGGATGAGCAGTTCTTC	CASRTRGREDEQFF
.	TRBV3-1	.	TRBJ2-1	TGTGCCAGCAGCCTGGGGGGGGGCCGGCACAATGAGCAGTTCTTC	CASSLGGGRHNEQFF
TRBD1	TRBV30	few	TRBJ1-5	TGTGCCTGGAGTAACCGACAGGGAGAGGGGGCCCAGCATTTT	CAWSNRQGEGAQHF
TRBD1	TRBV5-1	.	TRBJ1-4	TGCGCCAGCAACATACTACAGGGGCGAGGTGAAAAACTGTTTTTT	CASNILQGRGEKLFF
TRBD1	TRBV6-1	few	TRBJ1-2	TGTGCCAGCAGTCAAGACAGGGAATCTAACTATGGCTACACCTTC	CASSQDRESNYGYTF
.	TRBV3-1	.	TRBJ1-1	TGTGCCAGCAGCCAAGAAGGGAGCAGGGAAGCTTTCTTT	CASSQEGSREAFF
.	TRBV12-3/TRBV12-4	few	TRBJ1-4	TGTGCCAGCAGTTTTATCCAGCTTTCCGAAAAACTGTTTTTT	CASSFIQLSEKLFF
.	TRBV18	many	TRBJ1-4	TGTGCCAGCTCACCAAATCCGGGGGAAGAAAAACTGTTTTTT	CASSPNPGEEKLFF
TRBD1	TRBV18	.	TRBJ1-1	TGTGCCAGCTCACCTCGACAGGGAGAAAACACTGAAGCTTTCTTT	CASSPRQGENTEAFF
.	TRBV11-2	many	TRBJ2-4	TGTGCCAGCAGCTTAGCGGGCAGGGAAAACATTCAGTACTTC	CASSLAGRENIQYF
.	TRBV2	many	TRBJ1-5	TGTGCCAGCAGGTCAGAGCCGGATAGCAATCAGCCCCAGCATTTT	CASRSEPDSNQPQHF
.	TRBV5-6	.	TRBJ1-2	TGTGCCAGCTGGACAGTCAGGCCAACCCATGGCTACACCTTC	CASWTVRPTHGYTF
TRBD1	TRBV9	.	TRBJ2-3	TGTGCCAGCAGCCCACTGACGGACAGGGGCACAGATACGCAGTATTTT	CASSPLTDRGTDTQYF
TRBD2	TRBV10-1	many	TRBJ2-5	TGCGCCAGCAGTGAGTCTGGTCTAGCGGGCCGTAAAGAGACCCAGTACTTC	CASSESGLAGRKETQYF
.	TRBV7-3	.	TRBJ2-2	TGTGCCAGCAGGCACGCCCGCGGCGGGGAGCTGTTTTTT	CASRHARGGELFF
TRBD1	TRBV28	.	TRBJ1-4	TGTGCCAGCAGTCGACAGGGGGCGAAGGAAAAACTGTTTTTT	CASSRQGAKEKLFF
.	TRBV29-1	few	TRBJ2-7	TGCAGCGTTGAAGACAGCTCCTACGAGCAGTACTTC	CSVEDSSYEQYF
TRBD2	TRBV5-1	many	TRBJ2-3	TGCGCCAGCAGCTTCGAACTAGCGAACACAGATACGCAGTATTTT	CASSFELANTDTQYF
.	TRBV10-2	.	TRBJ2-7	TGCGCCAGCAGTGAAGGCGGACAGCTCTACGAGCAGTACTTC	CASSEGGQLYEQYF
.	TRBV12-3/TRBV12-4	.	TRBJ1-3	TGTGCCAGCACCGCGACCGGGTCTGGAGGAAACACCATATATTTT	CASTATGSGGNTIYF
.	TRBV2	many	TRBJ2-1	TGTGCCAGCAGTGGGGAGGTAGCTGTCTACAATGAGCAGTTCTTC	CASSGEVAVYNEQFF
.	TRBV4-2	.	TRBJ2-2	TGTGCCAGCAGCCCCTCGGTTACGCGGGGGGAGCTGTTTTTT	CASSPSVTRGELFF
.	TRBV30	many	TRBJ2-2	TGTGCCTGGAGTACCAGCAGGGTGACCGGGGAGCTGTTTTTT	CAWSTSRVTGELFF
TRBD1	TRBV19	.	TRBJ1-1	TGTGCCAGTAGTATAGATACAGGGGGCGCGAAAATGAACACTGAAGCTTTCTTT	CASSIDTGGAKMNTEAFF
TRBD2	TRBV20-1	.	TRBJ2-1	TGCAGTGCTGGCCTAGCGGAGATCACCTACAATGAGCAGTTCTTC	CSAGLAEITYNEQFF
TRBD2	TRBV7-8	few	TRBJ2-1	TGTGCCAGCAGCTTACAATTGACTAGCGGGGGGGCCAATGAGCAGTTCTTC	CASSLQLTSGGANEQFF
TRBD1	TRBV3-1	.	TRBJ1-2	TGTGCCAGCAGGGCCGGGACAGGGGAAAGTTATGGCTACACCTTC	CASRAGTGESYGYTF
.	TRBV25-1	.	TRBJ1-5	TGTGCCAGCAGTGAATCCGGGGATAGCAATCAGCCCCAGCATTTT	CASSESGDSNQPQHF
TRBD1	TRBV19	.	TRBJ2-5	TGTGCCAGTAGTACCCAAGGACAGGGGTTGGAGACCCAGTACTTC	CASSTQGQGLETQYF
TRBD1	TRBV9	.	TRBJ1-1	TGTGCCAGCAGCGTAGGCCCAGGGGGCGTGACTGAAGCTTTCTTT	CASSVGPGGVTEAFF